Below are 27 T cell receptor beta chains sequenced from a single sample in a study of T cell repertoires in cytomegalovirus infection. One entry per CDR3 protein results from TCRdb running MiXCR on the reads. The sample has some 600,000 distinct CDR3 sequences, approximately 25% seen once. Sample: CD8+ T cells from PBMCs. The receptor set was obtained from a human donor in good health (CMV status not recorded). Some clones in this sample may be carry-over from other donors' samples.

This clonotype turned up a few times. The rearrangement joins TRBV29-1 to TRBJ2-2; 7 nucleotides match TRBD1. Germline V gene lookup returns CDR1 SQVTM and CDR2 ANQGSEA. The CDR3 sequence is 12 residues long. CDR3 sequence: CSGTDNTGELFF. DNA of the CDR3: TGCAGTGGGACAGATAACACCGGGGAGCTGTTTTTT.

This rearrangement joins TRBV5-1 to TRBJ2-1; 7 bases match TRBD1. V was pared by 4 bases and J by 9 bases, with 7 bases of the junction left unmatched. There are 13 residues in the CDR3. Germline values: CDR1 SGHRS, CDR2 YFSETQ. CDR3 coding DNA: TGCGCCAGCAGCGGATCAGGGGACAGTGAGCAGTTCTTC. It encodes CASSGSGDSEQFF.

This clonotype was counted ten times or more. The V gene is TRBV7-2, the J gene TRBJ1-2; no clear D gene. The CDR3 consists of 14 residues. The V end lost 4 bases, the J end lost 6 bases, and 15 bases lay between the germline ends. Germline CDR1 SGHTA, CDR2 FQGNSA. The DNA for the CDR3 is TGTGCCAGCAGCTCAGGAGGTTGGGGAGATGGCTACACCTTC. Protein sequence: CASSSGGWGDGYTF.

This clonotype was found many times. V usage is TRBV11-1 and J usage is TRBJ2-1; TRBD1 is a possible D gene (5 bases). Trimming pared 1 base from V and 10 bases from J, leaving 11 bases between. This CDR3 is 13 amino acids long. The V gene's germline CDR1 is SGHAT and CDR2 FQDESV (reference sequence). DNA for the CDR3: TGTGCCAGCAGCTTAGGGGGCCGATTGGAGCAGTTCTTC. Translating it yields CASSLGGRLEQFF.

This clonotype was recorded a few times. The chain employs TRBV7-9 and TRBJ2-7; possibly TRBD1 for D (5 bases). The germline V and J ends were trimmed by 1 base and 7 bases, with 8 bases remaining between them. The CDR3 loop spans 12 amino acids. Germline-derived CDR1 and CDR2 are SEHNR and FQNEAQ (reference sequence). The CDR3 reads CASSLEGREQYV. For the CDR3, the DNA is TGTGCCAGCAGCTTAGAGGGGCGTGAGCAGTACGTC.

This chain joins TRBV24-1 and TRBJ2-3, with 9 bases aligning to TRBD2. This CDR3 is built from 14 residues. Germline CDR1 reads KGHDR; CDR2 reads SFDVKD. The V gene end was trimmed by 6 bases and the J gene end by 8 bases; junction bases not matched to a gene: 8. The CDR3 nucleotides are TGTGCCACCAGTCCCGCGGGGGGGCCGGGTACGCAGTATTTT. The encoded protein is CATSPAGGPGTQYF.

This clonotype has at least ten counts. The chain has TRBV7-2 and TRBJ2-3; 10 nucleotides agree with TRBD2. The germline V gene has CDR1 SGHTA and CDR2 FQGNSA. CDR3 length: 17 residues. Unmatched junction bases numbered 5, after V lost 2 bases and J lost 0 bases. The CDR3 reads CASSLPGTSDSTDTQYF. The CDR3, as DNA: TGTGCCAGCAGCTTACCTGGGACTAGCGACAGCACAGATACGCAGTATTTT. Filled out from reference TRBV7-2 and TRBJ2-3, the complete variable domain reads GAGVSQSPSNKVTEKGKDVELRCDPISGHTALYWYRQSLGQGLEFLIYFQGNSAPDKSGLPSDRFSAERTGGSVSTLTIQRTQQEDSAVYLCASSLPGTSDSTDTQYFGPGTRLTVL.

This clonotype was picked up many times. CDR3 coding DNA: TGTGCCAGCAGCTTAGTGGTGGGGAGCAGGAAAGATCCTCGGACCCAGTACTTC. Protein product: CASSLVVGSRKDPRTQYF. This chain joins TRBV7-8 and TRBJ2-5, with a tentative D call TRBD2 (5 bases). The CDR3 loop spans 18 amino acids. Trimming pared 1 base from V and 7 bases from J, leaving 25 bases between. Germline lookup yields CDR1 SGHVS and CDR2 FQNEAQ.

The genes are TRBV19 and TRBJ1-1; the D gene is possibly TRBD1 (5 bases). The V end lost 4 bases, the J end lost 0 bases, and 21 bases lay between the germline ends. The CDR3 sequence is 18 residues long. Germline lookup yields CDR1 LNHDA and CDR2 SQIVND (reference sequence). CDR3: CASSNRSYIAGMNTEAFF. The CDR3 bases are TGTGCCAGTAGTAACCGGTCGTATATAGCAGGGATGAACACTGAAGCTTTCTTT.

This clonotype was observed a handful of times. The chain has TRBV2 and TRBJ2-4, with 7 bases matching TRBD1. This CDR3 spans 12 amino acids. V shed 10 bases, J shed 2 bases, and the junction held 2 bases outside the gene matches. The germline V gene has CDR1 SNHLY and CDR2 FYNNEI. The CDR3 bases are TGTGCCATACAGGGGTCCAAAAACATTCAGTACTTC. Its translation: CAIQGSKNIQYF.

The V call is TRBV7-9, the J call TRBJ1-2; 8 nucleotides agree with TRBD1. The V segment lost 3 bases and the J segment 2 bases; nucleotides outside the gene matches: 5. The V gene's germline CDR1 is SEHNR and CDR2 FQNEAQ (reference sequence). The CDR3 runs 15 residues. The CDR3 sequence: CASSLAGQGNYGYTF. In DNA form, the CDR3 reads TGTGCCAGCAGCTTGGCAGGACAGGGAAACTATGGCTACACCTTC.

This chain connects TRBV19 to TRBJ2-3, with D hard to call. V was shortened by 7 bases and J by 0 bases, with 14 bases between the two germline ends. The CDR3 consists of 15 residues. Germline CDR1 and CDR2: LNHDA and SQIVND (reference sequence). CDR3 residues: CASKGSLWSTDTQYF. The DNA of the CDR3 is TGTGCCAGTAAGGGCAGCTTGTGGAGCACAGATACGCAGTATTTT.

The rearrangement links TRBV20-1 to TRBJ2-3; D gene uncertain. Trimming pared 6 bases from V and 9 bases from J, leaving 22 bases between. The CDR3 is made up of 14 amino acids. CDR1 is DFQATT and CDR2 is SNEGSKA in the germline V gene (reference sequence). As DNA, the CDR3 is TGCAGTGCACCAAATACCGGCCTCCAGGAGACGCAGTATTTT. This sequence encodes CSAPNTGLQETQYF.

This clonotype was observed a handful of times. Here the CDR3 reads CARSPGGGMASGANVLTF. In DNA form, the CDR3 reads TGCGCCAGAAGTCCCGGCGGAGGGATGGCCTCTGGGGCCAACGTCCTGACTTTC. This chain uses TRBV5-1 with TRBJ2-6; D is possibly TRBD2 (6 bases). The V and J ends lost 8 bases and 0 bases respectively, with 21 bases between them. CDR1 and CDR2 from the germline V gene are SGHRS and YFSETQ. CDR3 length: 18 residues. The whole variable domain, remainder taken from reference TRBV5-1 and TRBJ2-6, is KAGVTQTPRYLIKTRGQQVTLSCSPISGHRSVSWYQQTPGQGLQFLFEYFSETQRNKGNFPGRFSGRQFSNSRSEMNVSTLELGDSALYLCARSPGGGMASGANVLTFGAGSRLTVL.

This clonotype was counted ten times or more. The J gene is TRBJ2-7, the V gene TRBV12-3 or TRBV12-4; D remains ambiguous. V was clipped by 3 bases and J by 0 bases, with 3 bases between them. The CDR3 contains 12 residues. Here the CDR3 reads CASSFGSYEQYV. In nucleotides, the CDR3 is TGTGCCAGCAGTTTCGGCTCCTACGAGCAGTACGTC.

This clonotype was observed many times. This chain joins TRBV13 and TRBJ2-7; D might be TRBD2 (6 bases). The CDR3 covers 15 residues. The germline V gene encodes CDR1 PRHDT and CDR2 FYEKMQ (reference sequence). V lost 5 bases and J lost 0, with 14 bases in between. CDR3 sequence: CASSHTGVNSYEQYV. The CDR3 DNA is TGTGCCAGCAGCCATACGGGGGTTAACTCCTACGAGCAGTACGTC.

CDR3 sequence reads: CATSRDHSGGSYEQYF. CDR3 sequence (DNA): TGTGCCACCAGCAGAGATCATAGCGGGGGATCCTACGAGCAGTACTTC. V usage is TRBV15 and J usage is TRBJ2-7; 9 bases match TRBD2. V trimming: 0 bases; J trimming: 1 base; junction bases outside the gene matches: 4. The length of the CDR3 is 16 residues. CDR1 is LNHNV and CDR2 is YYDKDF in the germline V gene (reference sequence).

This clonotype was detected many times. This rearrangement joins TRBV20-1 to TRBJ2-1; 9 bases are shared with TRBD1. The CDR3 sequence is 16 residues long. CDR1 DFQATT and CDR2 SNEGSKA come from the germline V gene (reference sequence). The junction had 7 bases not matched to a gene; V was cut back by 3 bases and J by 1 base. This CDR3 is CSASHPGQGSYNEQFF. The CDR3 nucleotides are TGCAGTGCTAGCCACCCGGGACAGGGTTCCTACAATGAGCAGTTCTTC.

This chain links TRBV7-6 with TRBJ2-5; TRBD1 aligns across 7 bases. The CDR3 is 14 residues long. V trimming: 6 bases; J trimming: 0 bases; junction bases outside the gene matches: 4. Germline values: CDR1 SGHVS, CDR2 FNYEAQ. CDR3 loop: CASRTGYDQETQYF. For the CDR3, the DNA is TGTGCCAGCAGGACAGGGTACGACCAAGAGACCCAGTACTTC.

Only a few counts were recorded for this clonotype. J is TRBJ1-2 and V is TRBV27, with D possibly being TRBD1 (5 bases). There are 15 residues in the CDR3. Trimming pared 0 bases from V and 1 base from J, leaving 9 bases between. Germline loops: CDR1 MNHEY, CDR2 SMNVEV (reference sequence). CDR3 residues: CASSLSKGDNYGYTF. The CDR3 bases are TGTGCCAGCAGTTTATCAAAAGGGGATAACTATGGCTACACCTTC.

This clonotype was seen ten or more times. The V gene is TRBV5-6, the J gene TRBJ2-1; D is uncertain. The germline V gene has CDR1 SGHDT and CDR2 YYEEEE. This CDR3 has 12 amino acids. The V gene lost 0 bases and the J gene lost 8 bases, with 6 bases spanning the gap. This CDR3 is CASSLEVDEQFF. The CDR3 coding sequence is TGTGCCAGCAGCTTGGAAGTCGATGAGCAGTTCTTC.

This clonotype was observed many times. The gene calls are TRBV28 and TRBJ1-6; D possibly corresponds to TRBD1 (6 bases). V lost 6 bases to trimming and J lost 8 bases, with 14 bases between them. Germline V gene sequence: CDR1 MDHEN, CDR2 SYDVKM. The CDR3 length is 14 residues. CDR3: CASSSGAPHSPLHF. The CDR3 DNA reads as TGTGCCAGCAGCTCGGGGGCGCCCCATTCACCCCTCCACTTT.

This chain connects TRBV14 to TRBJ2-7, with a tentative D call TRBD1 (5 bases). Germline V gene sequence: CDR1 SGHDN, CDR2 FVKESK. The CDR3 is made up of 15 amino acids. Trimming took 3 bases from V and 5 from J, leaving 17 bases between them. The CDR3: CASSHSPQGIDEQYF. For the CDR3, the DNA is TGTGCCAGCAGCCACAGCCCGCAGGGTATCGACGAGCAGTACTTC.

This rearrangement joins TRBV10-3 to TRBJ2-3; D is unresolved. CDR1 and CDR2 (germline): ENHRY, SYGVKD. The CDR3 loop spans 12 amino acids. V was shortened by 0 bases and J by 5 bases, with 3 bases between the two germline ends. The CDR3: CAISESLDTQYF. CDR3 nucleotides: TGTGCCATCAGTGAGTCTTTAGATACGCAGTATTTT.

This clonotype was counted ten times or more. The CDR3 DNA reads as TGTGCCAGCAGCAGTACTGCCTACAATGAGCAGTTCTTC. It is translated as CASSSTAYNEQFF. The gene calls are TRBV7-9 and TRBJ2-1; no reliable D call. This CDR3 has 13 residues. Trimming shortened V by 5 bases and J by 2 bases, and 7 bases separated the two germline ends. CDR1 is SEHNR and CDR2 is FQNEAQ in the germline V gene (reference sequence). Full variable domain (rest looked up from reference TRBV7-9 and TRBJ2-1): DTGVSQNPRHKITKRGQNVTFRCDPISEHNRLYWYRQTLGQGPEFLTYFQNEAQLEKSRLLSDRFSAERPKGSFSTLEIQRTEQGDSAMYLCASSSTAYNEQFFGPGTRLTVL.

The chain joins TRBV28 to TRBJ2-3; weak D call: TRBD1 (5 bases). The CDR3 covers 15 residues. V lost 6 bases, J lost 0 bases, and 13 bases lay in between. Germline CDR1 MDHEN, CDR2 SYDVKM. The CDR3 here is CASSQQDPSTDTQYF. For the CDR3, the DNA is TGTGCCAGCAGCCAACAGGACCCTAGCACAGATACGCAGTATTTT.

A word on this clonotype: Being one base from a much bigger clone, this may be a read error. This chain connects TRBV7-3 to TRBJ1-3; the D is unclear. The ends were cut back, 5 bases at V and 2 bases at J, with 13 bases in the middle. The CDR3 is 15 residues long. Germline V CDR1 and CDR2: SGHTA, FQGTGA. This chain's CDR3 is CASSRTLDPGNTIYF. CDR3 nucleotide sequence: TGTGCCAGCAGCCGAACGCTGGATCCTGGAAACACCATATATTTT.